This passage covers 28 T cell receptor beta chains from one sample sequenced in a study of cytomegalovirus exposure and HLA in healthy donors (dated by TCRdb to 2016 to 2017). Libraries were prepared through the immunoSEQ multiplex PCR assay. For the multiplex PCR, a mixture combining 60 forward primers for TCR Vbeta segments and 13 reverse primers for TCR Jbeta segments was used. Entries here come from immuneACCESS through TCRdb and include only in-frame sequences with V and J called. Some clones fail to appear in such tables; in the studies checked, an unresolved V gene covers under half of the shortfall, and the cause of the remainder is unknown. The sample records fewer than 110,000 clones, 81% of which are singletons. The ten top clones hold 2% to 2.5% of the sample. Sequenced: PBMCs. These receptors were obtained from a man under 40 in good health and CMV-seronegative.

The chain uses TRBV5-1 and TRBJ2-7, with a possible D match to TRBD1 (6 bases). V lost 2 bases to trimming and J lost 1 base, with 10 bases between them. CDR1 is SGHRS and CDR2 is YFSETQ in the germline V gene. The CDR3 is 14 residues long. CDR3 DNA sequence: TGCGCCAGCAGCTTACAGGGTAGGTCCTACGAGCAGTACTTC. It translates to CASSLQGRSYEQYF.

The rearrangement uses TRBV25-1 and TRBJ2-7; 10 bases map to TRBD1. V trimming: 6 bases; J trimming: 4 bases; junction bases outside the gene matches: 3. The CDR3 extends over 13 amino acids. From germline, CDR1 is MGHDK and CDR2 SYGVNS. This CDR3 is CASRGQGVYEQYF. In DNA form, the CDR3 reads TGTGCCAGCAGAGGACAGGGGGTTTACGAGCAGTACTTC.

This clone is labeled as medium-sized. The CDR3: CSVQTGEGTEAFF. As DNA, the CDR3 is TGCAGCGTCCAGACAGGGGAGGGCACTGAAGCTTTCTTT. The chain employs TRBV29-1 and TRBJ1-1; TRBD1 aligns across 8 bases. J gave up 4 bases and V 6 bases, and 7 bases lay outside the gene matches. This CDR3 contains 13 residues. Germline CDR1 reads SQVTM; CDR2 reads ANQGSEA.

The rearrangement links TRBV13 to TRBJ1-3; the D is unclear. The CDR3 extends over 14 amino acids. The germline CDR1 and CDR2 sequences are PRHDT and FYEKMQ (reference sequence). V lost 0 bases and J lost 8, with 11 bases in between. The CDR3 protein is CASSLGLVGDTIYF. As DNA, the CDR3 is TGTGCCAGCAGCTTAGGCCTAGTAGGCGACACCATATATTTT.

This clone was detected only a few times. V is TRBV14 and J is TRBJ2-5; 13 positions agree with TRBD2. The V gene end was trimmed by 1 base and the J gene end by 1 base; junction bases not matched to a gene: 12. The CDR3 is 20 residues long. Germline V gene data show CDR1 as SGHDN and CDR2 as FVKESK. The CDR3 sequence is CASSQVRLAGGPSFQETQYF. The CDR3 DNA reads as TGTGCCAGCAGCCAAGTTCGACTAGCGGGGGGACCATCCTTCCAAGAGACCCAGTACTTC. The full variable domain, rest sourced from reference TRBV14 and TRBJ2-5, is EAGVTQFPSHSVIEKGQTVTLRCDPISGHDNLYWYRRVMGKEIKFLLHFVKESKQDESGMPNNRFLAERTGGTYSTLKVQPAELEDSGVYFCASSQVRLAGGPSFQETQYFGPGTRLLVL.

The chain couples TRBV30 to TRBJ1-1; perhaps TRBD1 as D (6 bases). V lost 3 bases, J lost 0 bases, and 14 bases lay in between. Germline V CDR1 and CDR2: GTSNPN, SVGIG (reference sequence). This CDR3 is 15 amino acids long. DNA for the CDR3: TGTGCCTGGAGGACAGGCGTGGGTATGAACACTGAAGCTTTCTTT. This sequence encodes CAWRTGVGMNTEAFF.

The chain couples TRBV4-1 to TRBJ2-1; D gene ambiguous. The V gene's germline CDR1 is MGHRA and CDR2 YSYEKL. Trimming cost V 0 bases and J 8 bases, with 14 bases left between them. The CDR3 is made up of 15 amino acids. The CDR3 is CASSQEVGLSYEQFF. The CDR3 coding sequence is TGCGCCAGCAGCCAAGAGGTGGGCCTATCATATGAGCAGTTCTTC.

CDR3 amino acids: CASSLGAPGYTF. The CDR3, as DNA: TGCGCCAGCAGCTTGGGAGCACCTGGCTACACCTTC. The rearrangement joins TRBV5-1 to TRBJ1-2; no reliable D call. Germline V gene data show CDR1 as SGHRS and CDR2 as YFSETQ. V shed 0 bases and J shed 7 bases, with 7 bases lying between them. The CDR3 is made up of 12 amino acids.

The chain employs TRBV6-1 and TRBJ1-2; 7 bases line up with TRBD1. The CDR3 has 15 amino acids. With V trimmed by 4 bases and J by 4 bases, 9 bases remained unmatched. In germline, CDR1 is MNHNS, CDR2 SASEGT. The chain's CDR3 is CASSAQSTGAYGYTF. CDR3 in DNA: TGTGCCAGCAGTGCGCAGAGCACAGGGGCCTATGGCTACACCTTC.

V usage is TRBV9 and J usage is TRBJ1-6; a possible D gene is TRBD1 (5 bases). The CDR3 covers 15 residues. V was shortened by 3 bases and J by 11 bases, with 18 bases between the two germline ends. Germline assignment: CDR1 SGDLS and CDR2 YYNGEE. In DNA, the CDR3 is TGTGCCAGCAGCGCCACGACACAGGCGGCGGCACCCCTCCACTTT. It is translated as CASSATTQAAAPLHF.

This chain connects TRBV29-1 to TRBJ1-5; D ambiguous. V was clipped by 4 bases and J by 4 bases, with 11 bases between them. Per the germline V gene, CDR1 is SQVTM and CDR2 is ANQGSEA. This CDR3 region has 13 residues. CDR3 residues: CSVVLNTNQPQHF. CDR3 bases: TGCAGCGTTGTCTTAAACACAAATCAGCCCCAGCATTTT.

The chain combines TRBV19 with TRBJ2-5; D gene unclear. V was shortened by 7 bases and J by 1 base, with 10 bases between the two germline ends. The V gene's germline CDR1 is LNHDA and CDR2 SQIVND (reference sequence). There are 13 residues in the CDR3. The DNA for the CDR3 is TGTGCCAGTACCCCCCACGGCCAAGAGACCCAGTACTTC. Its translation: CASTPHGQETQYF. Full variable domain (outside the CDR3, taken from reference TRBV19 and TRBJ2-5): DGGITQSPKYLFRKEGQNVTLSCEQNLNHDAMYWYRQDPGQGLRLIYYSQIVNDFQKGDIAEGYSVSREKKESFPLTVTSAQKNPTAFYLCASTPHGQETQYFGPGTRLLVL.

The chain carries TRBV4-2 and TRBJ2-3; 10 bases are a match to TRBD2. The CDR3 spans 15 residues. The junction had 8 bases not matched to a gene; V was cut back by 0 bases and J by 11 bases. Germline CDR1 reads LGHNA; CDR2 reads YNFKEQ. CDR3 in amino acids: CASSQEAGGALGQYF. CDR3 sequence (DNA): TGTGCCAGCAGCCAAGAAGCGGGGGGGGCCTTGGGGCAGTATTTT.

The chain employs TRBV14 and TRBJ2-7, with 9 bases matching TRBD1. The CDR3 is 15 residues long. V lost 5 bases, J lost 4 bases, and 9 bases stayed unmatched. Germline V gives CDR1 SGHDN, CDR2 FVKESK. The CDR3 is CASSVPGQGSYEQYF. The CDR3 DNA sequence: TGTGCCAGCAGCGTTCCGGGACAGGGTTCGTACGAGCAGTACTTC.

CDR3: CASSPLSGGQKETQYF. In DNA, the CDR3 is TGTGCCAGCAGCCCCCTTTCGGGGGGGCAAAAAGAGACCCAGTACTTC. The V call is TRBV5-6, the J call TRBJ2-5, with TRBD2 identical over 8 bases. The V gene end was trimmed by 4 bases and the J gene end by 3 bases; junction bases not matched to a gene: 11. This CDR3 region has 16 residues. CDR1 is SGHDT and CDR2 is YYEEEE in the germline V gene.

CDR3 residues: CASSVDRSTNEKLFF. The CDR3 DNA follows: TGTGCCAGCAGTGTAGACAGATCAACTAATGAAAAACTGTTTTTT. The V and J genes are TRBV7-9 and TRBJ1-4; D is perhaps TRBD1 (5 bases). V lost 6 bases and J lost 0, with 11 bases in between. Germline V gives CDR1 SEHNR, CDR2 FQNEAQ (reference sequence). This CDR3 spans 15 amino acids.

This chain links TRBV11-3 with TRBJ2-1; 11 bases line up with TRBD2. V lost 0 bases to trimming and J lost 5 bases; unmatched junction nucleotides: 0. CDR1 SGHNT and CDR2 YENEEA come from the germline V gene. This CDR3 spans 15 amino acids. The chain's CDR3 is CASSLETSGDNEQFF. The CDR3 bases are TGTGCCAGCAGCTTAGAGACTAGCGGGGACAATGAGCAGTTCTTC.

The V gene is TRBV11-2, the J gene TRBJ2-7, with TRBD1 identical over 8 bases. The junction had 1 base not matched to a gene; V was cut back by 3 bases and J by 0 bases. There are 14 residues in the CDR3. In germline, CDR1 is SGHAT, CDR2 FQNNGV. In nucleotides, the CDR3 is TGTGCCAGCAGCTTTGGACAGGGCTCCTACGAGCAGTACTTC. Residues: CASSFGQGSYEQYF.

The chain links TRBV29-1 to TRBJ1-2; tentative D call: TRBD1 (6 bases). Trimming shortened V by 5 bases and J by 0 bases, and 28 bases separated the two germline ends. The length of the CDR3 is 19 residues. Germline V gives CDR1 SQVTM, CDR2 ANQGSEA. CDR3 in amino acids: CSVLALANTGNLANYGYTF. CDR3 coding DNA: TGCAGCGTTCTAGCATTAGCCAATACAGGGAACCTAGCTAACTATGGCTACACCTTC.

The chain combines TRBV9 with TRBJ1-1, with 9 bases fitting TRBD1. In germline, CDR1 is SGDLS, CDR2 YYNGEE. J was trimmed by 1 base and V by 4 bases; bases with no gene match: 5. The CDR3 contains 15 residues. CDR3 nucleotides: TGTGCCAGCAGCCAAAGGGACAGGGAGAACACTGAAGCTTTCTTT. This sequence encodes CASSQRDRENTEAFF.

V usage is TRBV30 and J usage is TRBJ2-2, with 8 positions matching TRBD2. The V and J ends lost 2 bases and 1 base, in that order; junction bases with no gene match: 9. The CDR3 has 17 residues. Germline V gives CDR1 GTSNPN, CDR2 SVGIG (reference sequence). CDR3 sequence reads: CAWSLSSGGMNTGELFF. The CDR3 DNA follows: TGTGCCTGGAGTCTCTCTTCGGGGGGGATGAACACCGGGGAGCTGTTTTTT.

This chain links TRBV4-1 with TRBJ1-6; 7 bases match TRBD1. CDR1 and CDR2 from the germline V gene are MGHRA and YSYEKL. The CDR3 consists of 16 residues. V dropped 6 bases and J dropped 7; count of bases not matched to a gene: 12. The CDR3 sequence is CASRPGTEVQNSPLHF. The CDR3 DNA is TGCGCCAGCAGGCCCGGGACAGAAGTCCAAAATTCACCCCTCCACTTT.

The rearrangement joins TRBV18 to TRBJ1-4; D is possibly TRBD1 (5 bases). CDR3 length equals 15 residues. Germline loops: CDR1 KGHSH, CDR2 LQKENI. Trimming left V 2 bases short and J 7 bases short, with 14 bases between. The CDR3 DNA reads TGTGCCAGCTCACCAGGGCAGGGATCATCTGAAAAACTGTTTTTT. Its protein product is CASSPGQGSSEKLFF.

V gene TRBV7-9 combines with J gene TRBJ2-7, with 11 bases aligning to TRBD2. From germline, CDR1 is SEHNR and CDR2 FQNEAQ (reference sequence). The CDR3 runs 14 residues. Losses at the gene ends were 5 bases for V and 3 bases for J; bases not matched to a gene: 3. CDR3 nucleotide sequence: TGTGCCAGCAGCGTGACTAGCGGGGACTACGAGCAGTACTTC. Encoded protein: CASSVTSGDYEQYF.

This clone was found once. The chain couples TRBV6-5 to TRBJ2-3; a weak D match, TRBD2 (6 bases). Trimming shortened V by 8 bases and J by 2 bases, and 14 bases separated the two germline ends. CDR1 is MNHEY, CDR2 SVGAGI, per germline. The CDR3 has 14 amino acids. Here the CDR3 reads CASRERVFTDTQYF. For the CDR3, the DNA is TGTGCCAGCCGGGAGAGGGTATTCACAGATACGCAGTATTTT.

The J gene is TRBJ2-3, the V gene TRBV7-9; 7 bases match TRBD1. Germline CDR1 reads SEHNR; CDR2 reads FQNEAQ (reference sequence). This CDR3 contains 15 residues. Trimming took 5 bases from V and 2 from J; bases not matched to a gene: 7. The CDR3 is CASSTRTGSTDTQYF. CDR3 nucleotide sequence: TGTGCCAGCAGCACCCGGACAGGCTCCACAGATACGCAGTATTTT.

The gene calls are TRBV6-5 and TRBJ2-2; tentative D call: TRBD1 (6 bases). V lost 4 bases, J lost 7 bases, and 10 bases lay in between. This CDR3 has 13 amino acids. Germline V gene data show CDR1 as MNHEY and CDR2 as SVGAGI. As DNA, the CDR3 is TGTGCCAGCAGTTGGGACACCCGCGGGGAGCTGTTTTTT. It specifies CASSWDTRGELFF.

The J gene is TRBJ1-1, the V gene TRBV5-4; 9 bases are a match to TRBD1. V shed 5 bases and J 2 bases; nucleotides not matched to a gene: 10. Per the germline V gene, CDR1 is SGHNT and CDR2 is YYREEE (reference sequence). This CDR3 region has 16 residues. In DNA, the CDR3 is TGTGCCAGCAGGTTAGAGTGGGGACAGGGCAACACTGAAGCTTTCTTT. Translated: CASRLEWGQGNTEAFF.